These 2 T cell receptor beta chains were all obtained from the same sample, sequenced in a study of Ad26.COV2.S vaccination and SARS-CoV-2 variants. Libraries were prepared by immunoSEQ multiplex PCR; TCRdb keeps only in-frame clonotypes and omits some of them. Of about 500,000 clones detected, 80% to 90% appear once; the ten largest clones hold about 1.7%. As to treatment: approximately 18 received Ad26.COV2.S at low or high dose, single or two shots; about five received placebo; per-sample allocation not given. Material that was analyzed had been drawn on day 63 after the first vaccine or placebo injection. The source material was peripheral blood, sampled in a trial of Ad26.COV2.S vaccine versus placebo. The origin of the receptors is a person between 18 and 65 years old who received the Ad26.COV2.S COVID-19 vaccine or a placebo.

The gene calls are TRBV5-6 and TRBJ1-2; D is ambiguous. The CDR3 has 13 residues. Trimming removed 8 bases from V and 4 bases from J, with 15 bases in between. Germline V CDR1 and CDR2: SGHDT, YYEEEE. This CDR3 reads CASGMERVYGYTF. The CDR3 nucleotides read TGTGCCAGTGGAATGGAGCGGGTCTATGGCTACACCTTC.

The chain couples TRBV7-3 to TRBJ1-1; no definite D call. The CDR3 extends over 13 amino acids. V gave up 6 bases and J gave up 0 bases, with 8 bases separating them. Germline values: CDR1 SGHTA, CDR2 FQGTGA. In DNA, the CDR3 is TGTGCCAGCAGGACGACTCTGAACACTGAAGCTTTCTTT. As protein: CASRTTLNTEAFF.